The 23 T cell receptor beta chains reported below all come from one sample, sequenced in a study of T cells in localized non-small cell lung cancer. The table came from immunoSEQ multiplex PCR; TCRdb's copy has only in-frame clones and leaves some out. The table shows tens of thousands of clones, with around 86% occurring only once. This sample comprised peripheral blood, obtained before any cancer treatment. The receptor source for this set is a woman aged 35-70 years with stage I lung adenocarcinoma.

This chain links TRBV15 with TRBJ2-3; the match to TRBD2 covers 8 bases. Losses at the gene ends were 0 bases for V and 9 bases for J; bases not matched to a gene: 11. Germline assignment: CDR1 LNHNV and CDR2 YYDKDF (reference sequence). This CDR3 is built from 16 residues. The CDR3 region has the DNA TGTGCCACCAGCAGAGACTCTTGGACGGGGGGGGAGACGCAGTATTTT. Its translation is CATSRDSWTGGETQYF. The full variable domain, rest sourced from reference TRBV15 and TRBJ2-3, is DAMVIQNPRYQVTQFGKPVTLSCSQTLNHNVMYWYQQKSSQAPKLLFHYYDKDFNNEADTPDNFQSRRPNTSFCFLDIRSPGLGDTAMYLCATSRDSWTGGETQYFGPGTRLTVL.

The genes are TRBV5-1 and TRBJ1-2, with a possible D match to TRBD1 (6 bases). CDR3 length equals 12 residues. In germline, CDR1 is SGHRS, CDR2 YFSETQ. Trimming removed 4 bases at V and 8 bases at J, with 12 bases between. The CDR3 DNA follows: TGCGCCAGCAGCGCCGGGACAAACGGCTACACCTTC. This translates into CASSAGTNGYTF. The variable domain in full, with the rest retrieved from reference TRBV5-1 and TRBJ1-2, is KAGVTQTPRYLIKTRGQQVTLSCSPISGHRSVSWYQQTPGQGLQFLFEYFSETQRNKGNFPGRFSGRQFSNSRSEMNVSTLELGDSALYLCASSAGTNGYTFGSGTRLTVV.

The rearrangement joins TRBV20-1 to TRBJ2-3; no clear D gene. Looked up from germline, CDR1 is DFQATT and CDR2 is SNEGSKA (reference sequence). The CDR3 length is 10 residues. V was trimmed by 6 bases and J by 7 bases, leaving 8 bases between them. CDR3 residues: CSARQNTQYF. CDR3 coding DNA: TGCAGTGCGAGACAAAATACGCAGTATTTT.

The chain carries TRBV6-5 and TRBJ2-7, with a possible D match to TRBD2 (5 bases). Germline V gives CDR1 MNHEY, CDR2 SVGAGI. The CDR3 runs to 12 residues. Trimming took off 5 bases at V and 4 bases at J, with 9 bases between the two ends. Here the CDR3 reads CASSGGTYEQYF. CDR3 DNA sequence: TGTGCCAGCAGTGGAGGAACTTACGAGCAGTACTTC.

This clone was seen only once. The V call is TRBV12-5, the J call TRBJ1-1; perhaps TRBD1 as D (5 bases). The CDR3 is 14 amino acids. With 5 bases removed from V and 2 bases from J, the gap between germline ends came to 12 bases. Germline V gene lookup returns CDR1 LGHNT and CDR2 FRNRAP. The CDR3 DNA follows: TGTGCTAGTGGTCGGACAAATGCCAACACTGAAGCTTTCTTT. It yields the protein CASGRTNANTEAFF.

The CDR3 bases are TGTGCCAGTACGGCGGGGTATGGCATTCAGTACTTC. Amino acid sequence: CASTAGYGIQYF. The rearrangement joins TRBV19 to TRBJ2-4; possibly TRBD2 for D (6 bases). CDR1 is LNHDA, CDR2 SQIVND, per germline (reference sequence). V was clipped by 7 bases and J by 9 bases, with 13 bases between them. This CDR3 region has 12 residues.

The rearrangement links TRBV7-2 to TRBJ2-2; 9 nucleotides match TRBD2. This CDR3 spans 17 amino acids. The germline V gene has CDR1 SGHTA and CDR2 FQGNSA. V was clipped by 0 bases and J by 6 bases; unmatched bases: 8. The CDR3 loop is CASSLAPLAGWSGELFF. CDR3 DNA sequence: TGTGCCAGCAGCTTAGCCCCGCTAGCGGGGTGGTCCGGGGAGCTGTTTTTT.

The chain carries TRBV28 and TRBJ2-3; D assignment may be TRBD1 or TRBD2 (5 bases each). This CDR3 is 12 amino acids long. Germline values: CDR1 MDHEN, CDR2 SYDVKM. The V and J ends lost 4 bases and 7 bases respectively, with 9 bases between them. The CDR3 is CASSSGPNTQYF. In DNA form, the CDR3 reads TGTGCCAGCAGTTCGGGACCGAATACGCAGTATTTT.

The chain has TRBV10-3 and TRBJ2-1; D possibly corresponds to TRBD2 (6 bases). The germline V gene has CDR1 ENHRY and CDR2 SYGVKD. V was shortened by 0 bases and J by 8 bases, with 11 bases between the two germline ends. This CDR3 comprises 14 residues. CDR3 sequence (DNA): TGTGCCATCAGTGAGTCGAAAGCGGGCCATGAGCAGTTCTTC. Amino acid sequence: CAISESKAGHEQFF.

In DNA, the CDR3 is TGCGCCAGCAGCTTGTACCTGAACACTGAAGCTTTCTTT. Amino acid sequence: CASSLYLNTEAFF. The chain links TRBV5-1 to TRBJ1-1; D is undetermined. Trimming removed 1 base from V and 0 bases from J, with 4 bases in between. Germline CDR1 SGHRS, CDR2 YFSETQ. The CDR3 length is 13 residues.

The chain has TRBV9 and TRBJ2-5; TRBD2 agrees at 10 bases. The CDR3 is made up of 17 amino acids. Germline V CDR1 and CDR2: SGDLS, YYNGEE. J lost 3 bases, V lost 4 bases, and 12 bases had no gene match. This chain's CDR3 is CASSKTAGGRLKETQYF. In DNA form, the CDR3 reads TGTGCCAGCAGCAAAACAGCGGGGGGGCGACTTAAAGAGACCCAGTACTTC.

This clone was observed once. This chain links TRBV6-1 with TRBJ1-3, with D perhaps matching TRBD1 (5 bases). CDR1 is MNHNS and CDR2 is SASEGT in the germline V gene. The CDR3 loop spans 15 amino acids. Trimming left V 10 bases short and J 0 bases short, with 16 bases between. CDR3 residues: CATLPGASSGNTIYF. CDR3 DNA sequence: TGTGCCACCTTGCCCGGGGCCAGCTCTGGAAACACCATATATTTT.

The chain uses TRBV6-1 and TRBJ1-2; no clear D. Between the trimmed V and J ends, which lost 6 bases and 8 bases, there was a span of 16 bases. Germline values: CDR1 MNHNS, CDR2 SASEGT. The length of the CDR3 is 13 residues. Here the CDR3 DNA reads TGTGCCAGCAGGCCAGGCGGGATCAGGGGCTACACCTTC. Translating it yields CASRPGGIRGYTF.

This clone was counted a single time. V gene TRBV6-5 combines with J gene TRBJ2-1; 7 bases are a match to TRBD2. Trimming removed 2 bases from V and 10 bases from J; junction bases left unmatched: 2. Germline V lookup: CDR1 MNHEY, CDR2 SVGAGI. CDR3 length: 12 amino acids. In DNA form, the CDR3 reads TGTGCCAGCAGTTACCCGGGACTAGAGCAGTTCTTC. This translates into CASSYPGLEQFF.

This clone was seen only once. This rearrangement joins TRBV7-9 to TRBJ2-7, with TRBD2 matching 11 bases. The CDR3 has 16 residues. The V segment lost 4 bases and the J segment 6 bases; nucleotides outside the gene matches: 11. Germline V lookup: CDR1 SEHNR, CDR2 FQNEAQ (reference sequence). The CDR3 loop is CASSSLPGLAVVEQYF. CDR3 nucleotide sequence: TGTGCCAGCAGCTCGTTACCGGGACTAGCGGTGGTCGAGCAGTACTTC.

The chain links TRBV5-4 to TRBJ2-1; 8 positions agree with TRBD1. The germline V gene has CDR1 SGHNT and CDR2 YYREEE (reference sequence). J lost 3 bases, V lost 4 bases, and 6 bases had no gene match. The CDR3 contains 15 residues. The CDR3 loop is CASSRQGSIYNEQFF. The CDR3 DNA reads TGTGCCAGCAGCCGACAGGGGAGTATCTACAATGAGCAGTTCTTC.

The chain couples TRBV18 to TRBJ1-5, with 9 bases fitting TRBD1. The V and J ends lost 6 bases and 4 bases, in that order; junction bases with no gene match: 4. In germline, CDR1 is KGHSH, CDR2 LQKENI. The CDR3 is 14 residues long. The CDR3 nucleotides read TGTGCCAGCTCTCAAGACAGGGGGAATCAGCCCCAGCATTTT. Protein product: CASSQDRGNQPQHF.

The chain has TRBV30 and TRBJ2-2; a possible D gene is TRBD1 (6 bases). Germline values: CDR1 GTSNPN, CDR2 SVGIG (reference sequence). Trimming shortened V by 3 bases and J by 0 bases, and 14 bases separated the two germline ends. The CDR3 is 16 amino acids. DNA of the CDR3: TGTGCCTGGAGCGGTGACAGGCCAGCGAACACCGGGGAGCTGTTTTTT. Residues: CAWSGDRPANTGELFF.

V and J are TRBV11-2 and TRBJ1-4; D may be TRBD1 (5 bases). The CDR3 is made up of 14 amino acids. Trimming cost V 1 base and J 6 bases, with 9 bases left between them. The V gene's germline CDR1 is SGHAT and CDR2 FQNNGV. The CDR3 loop is CASSLAGNDEKLFF. CDR3 nucleotide sequence: TGTGCCAGCAGCTTAGCAGGGAATGATGAAAAACTGTTTTTT.

This clone was seen only a few times. The rearrangement links TRBV6-1 to TRBJ2-2, with D perhaps TRBD2 (6 bases). The CDR3 extends over 17 amino acids. The germline V and J ends were trimmed by 4 bases and 5 bases, with 20 bases remaining between them. The germline CDR1 and CDR2 sequences are MNHNS and SASEGT. The CDR3 bases are TGTGCCAGCAGTGCCTTTAGCGGCCGGGTCCGGACCGGGGAGCTGTTTTTT. It encodes CASSAFSGRVRTGELFF.

The chain recombines TRBV19 with TRBJ1-1; TRBD1 is a possible D gene (5 bases). CDR1 and CDR2 from the germline V gene are LNHDA and SQIVND (reference sequence). Trimming left V 6 bases short and J 5 bases short, with 16 bases between. This CDR3 is 14 amino acids long. The CDR3 nucleotides are TGTGCCAGTAGCACCGGGACTCTGGGGACTGAAGCTTTCTTT. It codes for CASSTGTLGTEAFF.

V gene TRBV6-5 combines with J gene TRBJ2-1; D gene uncertain. Germline V lookup: CDR1 MNHEY, CDR2 SVGAGI. The CDR3 has 12 residues. V gave up 6 bases and J gave up 10 bases, with 13 bases separating them. The CDR3 DNA follows: TGTGCCAGCAGCCGAACTAACTTGGAGCAGTTCTTC. Residues: CASSRTNLEQFF.

The genes are TRBV19 and TRBJ2-1; D may be TRBD2 (6 bases). Germline V gene sequence: CDR1 LNHDA, CDR2 SQIVND (reference sequence). The CDR3 is 15 amino acids. Trimming pared 5 bases from V and 13 bases from J, leaving 24 bases between. The CDR3 region is CASSPRGRPYGEQFF. The CDR3 nucleotides are TGTGCCAGTAGTCCACGAGGGAGGCCGTATGGTGAACAGTTCTTC.